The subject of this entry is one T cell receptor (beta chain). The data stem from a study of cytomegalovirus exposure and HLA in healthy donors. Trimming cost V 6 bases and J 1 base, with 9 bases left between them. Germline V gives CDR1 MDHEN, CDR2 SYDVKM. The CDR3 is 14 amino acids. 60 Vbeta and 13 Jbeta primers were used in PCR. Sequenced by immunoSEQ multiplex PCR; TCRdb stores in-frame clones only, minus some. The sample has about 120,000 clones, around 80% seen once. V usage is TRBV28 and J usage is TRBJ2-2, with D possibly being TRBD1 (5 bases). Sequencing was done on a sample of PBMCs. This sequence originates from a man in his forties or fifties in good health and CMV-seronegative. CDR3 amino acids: CASRVTGNTGELFF. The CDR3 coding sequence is TGTGCCAGCAGGGTAACAGGGAACACCGGGGAGCTGTTTTTT.